The TCR beta chain under discussion was sequenced for a study of blood T cell repertoires in COVID-19. Study-wide context: Samples of COVID-19 (acute and convalescent) were obtained from the United States, Italy and Spain.

CDR1 and CDR2 from the germline V gene are LGHNA and YNFKEQ. The CDR3 runs to 14 residues. Trimming shortened V by 1 base and J by 4 bases, and 10 bases separated the two germline ends. The table lists this clone with a count of one. Per the original methods: Amplification with reference gene primers provided the estimates of nucleated cell counts. The method was immunoSEQ multiplex PCR; TCRdb's version includes in-frame clones alone and lacks a portion of them. D and trimming were read from the DNA, whereas the V and J calls and clone size are those reported in that table. This table holds over 250,000 clones, around 91% found once.

The chain couples TRBV4-2 to TRBJ1-2; weak D call: TRBD1 (6 bases). The sequence derives from a woman aged 55-69 years with acute or convalescent COVID-19. Sequenced: peripheral blood. CDR3 protein: CASSQGRGAYGYTF. CDR3 nucleotides: TGTGCCAGCAGCCAAGGCAGGGGCGCCTATGGCTACACCTTC.